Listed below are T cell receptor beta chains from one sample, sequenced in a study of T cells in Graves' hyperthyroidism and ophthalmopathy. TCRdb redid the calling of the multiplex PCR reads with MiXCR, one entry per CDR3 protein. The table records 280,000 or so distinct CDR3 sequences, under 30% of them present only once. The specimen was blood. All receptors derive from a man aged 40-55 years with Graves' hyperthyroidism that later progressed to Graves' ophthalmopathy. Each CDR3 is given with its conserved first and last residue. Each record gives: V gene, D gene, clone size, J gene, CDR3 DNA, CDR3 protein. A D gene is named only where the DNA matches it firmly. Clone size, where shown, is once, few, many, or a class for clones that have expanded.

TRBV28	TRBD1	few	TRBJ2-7	TGTGCCAGCAGTTTACGGACAGGAGCCTCCTACGAGCAGTACTTC	CASSLRTGASYEQYF
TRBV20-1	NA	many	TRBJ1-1	TGCAGTGCTAGAGATAGACGGAGCGGAGCTTTCTTT	CSARDRRSGAFF
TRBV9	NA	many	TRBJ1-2	TGTGCCAGCAGCGTGAACGAGTTC	CASSVNEF
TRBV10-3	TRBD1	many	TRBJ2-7	TGTGCCATCAGTGGACAGGGCGAGCAGTACTTC	CAISGQGEQYF
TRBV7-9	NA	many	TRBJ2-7	TGTGCCAGCAGCCTATCGGACGGGTCCTACGAGCAGTACTTC	CASSLSDGSYEQYF
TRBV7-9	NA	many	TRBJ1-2	TGTGCCAGCAGCCCCCAGGGAGCCGGTGCCTATGGCTACACCTTC	CASSPQGAGAYGYTF
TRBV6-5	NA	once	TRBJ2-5	TGTGCCAGCAGTTGGAGGAGGAAAGAGACCCAGTACTTC	CASSWRRKETQYF
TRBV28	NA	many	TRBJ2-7	TGTGCCAACAGGGACGGATTCTACGAGCAGTACTTC	CANRDGFYEQYF
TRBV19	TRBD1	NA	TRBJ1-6	TGTGCCAGTAGCACAGGGGCGGATAATTCACCCCTCCACTTT	CASSTGADNSPLHF
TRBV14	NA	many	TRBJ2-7	TGTGCCAGCAGCCAAGAAGACCGCGGAATCTACGAGCAGTACTTC	CASSQEDRGIYEQYF
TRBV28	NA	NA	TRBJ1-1	TGTGCCAGCAGTTTATTCCGTCACACTGAAGCTTTCTTT	CASSLFRHTEAFF
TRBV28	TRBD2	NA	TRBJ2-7	TGTGCCAGCAGCCAGACTAGCGGGAGGAACGAGCAGTACTTC	CASSQTSGRNEQYF
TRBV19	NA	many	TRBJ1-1	TGTGCCAGTAGGGGACGGAACACTGAAGCTTTCTTT	CASRGRNTEAFF
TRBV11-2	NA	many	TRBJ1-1	TGTGCCAGCAGCAAACCGAACAGGGTATTGGGAACTGAAGCTTTCTTT	CASSKPNRVLGTEAFF
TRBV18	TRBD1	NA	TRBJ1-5	TGTGCCAGCTCACCGGGACAGGATCAGCCCCAGCATTTT	CASSPGQDQPQHF
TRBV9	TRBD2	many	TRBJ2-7	TGTGCCAGCAGCGTAGGTCTAGCGGGAGGAGGGACCTACGAGCAGTACTTC	CASSVGLAGGGTYEQYF
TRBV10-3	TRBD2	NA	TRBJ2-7	TGTGCCATCGCGACTAGCGGGGGGACCTACGAGCAGTACTTC	CAIATSGGTYEQYF
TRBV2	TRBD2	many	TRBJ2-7	TGTGCCAGCAGTGGAAGGGTAGCGGGTAATTACGAGCAGTACTTC	CASSGRVAGNYEQYF
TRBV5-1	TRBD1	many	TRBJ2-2	TGCGCCAGCAGCTTGGAGGTCTTCCGGGACAGGGTGTCCGGGGAGCTGTTTTTT	CASSLEVFRDRVSGELFF
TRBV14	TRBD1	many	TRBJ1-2	TGTGCCAGCAGCCACCAGGGACAGGGGGACTATGGCTACACCTTC	CASSHQGQGDYGYTF
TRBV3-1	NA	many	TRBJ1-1	TGTGCCAGCAGCCAGGGACATTTAATTGAAGCTTTCTTT	CASSQGHLIEAFF
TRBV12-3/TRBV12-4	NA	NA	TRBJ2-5	TGTGCCAGCACCCCCCCTTGGGACGAGACCCAGTACTTC	CASTPPWDETQYF
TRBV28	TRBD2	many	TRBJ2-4	TGTGCCAGCAGCAAACCAAGACTAGCGGGCTCGATTCTAGCCAAAAACATTCAGTACTTC	CASSKPRLAGSILAKNIQYF
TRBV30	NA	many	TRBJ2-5	TGTGCCTGGAGGAGGGATCAAGAGACCCAGTACTTC	CAWRRDQETQYF
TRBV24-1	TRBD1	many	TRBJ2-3	TGTGCCACCAGCCAGACAGGGCTCTCGGCAGATACGCAGTATTTT	CATSQTGLSADTQYF
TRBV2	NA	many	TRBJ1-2	TGTGCCAGCAGTGAACGAGGGGTTAATTATGGCTACACCTTC	CASSERGVNYGYTF
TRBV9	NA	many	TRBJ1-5	TGTGCCAGCAGCGTAGGTCCCTCCAGTTCTATTCAGCCCCAGCATTTT	CASSVGPSSSIQPQHF
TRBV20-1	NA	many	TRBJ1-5	TGCAGTGCTAAATCTATCAGAGGGGAATATCAGCCCCAGCATTTT	CSAKSIRGEYQPQHF
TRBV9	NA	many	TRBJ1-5	TGTGCCAGCAGCCCCTCCCAAGATCAGCCCCAGCATTTT	CASSPSQDQPQHF
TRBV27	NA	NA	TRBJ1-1	TGTGCCAGCAGTTTGGGGCAGTGGAACACTGAAGCTTTCTTT	CASSLGQWNTEAFF
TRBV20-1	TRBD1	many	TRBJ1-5	TGCAGTGCTACCCGACAGGGGAAAGTTAATCAGCCCCAGCATTTT	CSATRQGKVNQPQHF
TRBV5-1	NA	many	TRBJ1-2	TGCGCCAGCAGCTTGGATCCGGGGTCCTATGGCTACACCTTC	CASSLDPGSYGYTF
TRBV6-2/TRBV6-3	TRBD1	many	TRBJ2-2	TGTGCCAGCAGTTACTCATCGGGACAGGGGGCGAGGGCCGGGGAGCTGTTTTTT	CASSYSSGQGARAGELFF
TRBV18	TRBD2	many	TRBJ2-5	TGTGCCAGCTCACCGACTAGCGGGAGTTCGGGGGAGACCCAGTACTTC	CASSPTSGSSGETQYF
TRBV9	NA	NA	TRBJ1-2	TGTGCCAGCAGCGTAGCTAGGGACCTCTATGGCTACACCTTC	CASSVARDLYGYTF
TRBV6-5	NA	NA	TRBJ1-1	TGTGCCAGCAGTTACTCCACACCCGGCACTGAAGCTTTCTTT	CASSYSTPGTEAFF
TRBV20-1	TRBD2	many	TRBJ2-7	TGCAGTGCTAGAGCCCGACGACTAGCCCACGAGCAGTACTTC	CSARARRLAHEQYF
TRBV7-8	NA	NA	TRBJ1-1	TGTGCCAGCAGCTTAGTAGGGCGGCTGGAGAGCACTGAAGCTTTCTTT	CASSLVGRLESTEAFF
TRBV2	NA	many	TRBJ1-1	TGTGCCAGCAGTGGTTCGGCTAACACTGAAGCTTTCTTT	CASSGSANTEAFF
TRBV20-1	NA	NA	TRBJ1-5	TGCAGTGCTAGAAAGGCTGACCTAACGGGCAATCAGCCCCAGCATTTT	CSARKADLTGNQPQHF
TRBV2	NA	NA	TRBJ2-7	TGTGCCAGTTTGGTCAGGGGTTTTGCCGAGCAGTACTTC	CASLVRGFAEQYF
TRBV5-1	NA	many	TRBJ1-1	TGCGCCAGCAGCTTGCAGGGTTCCACTGAAGCTTTCTTT	CASSLQGSTEAFF
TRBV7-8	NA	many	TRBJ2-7	TGTGCCAGCAGCTTAGCACAGGACGTGGGTTACGAGCAGTACTTC	CASSLAQDVGYEQYF
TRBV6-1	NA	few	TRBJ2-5	TGTGCCAGCAGTGCCCAACCGCCCCAGGGGGGTGAGACCCAGTACTTC	CASSAQPPQGGETQYF
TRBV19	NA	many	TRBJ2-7	TGTGCCAGTAGTATAGATCTAGGTGTTTCCTACGAGCAGTACTTC	CASSIDLGVSYEQYF
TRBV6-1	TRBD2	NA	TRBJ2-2	TGTGCCAGCAGGGGGCCCATGAGTAGCGGGAGAACCGGGGAGCTGTTTTTT	CASRGPMSSGRTGELFF
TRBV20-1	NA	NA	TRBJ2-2	TGCAGTGCTAGAGGGTTGAGCGGGGAGCTGTTTTTT	CSARGLSGELFF
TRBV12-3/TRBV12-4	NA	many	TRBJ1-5	TGTGCCAGCAGTTTTGGGGCAGGGGATCAGCCCCAGCATTTT	CASSFGAGDQPQHF
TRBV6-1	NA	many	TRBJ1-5	TGTGCCAGCAGCGACAGCGGAGGCAATCAGCCCCAGCATTTT	CASSDSGGNQPQHF
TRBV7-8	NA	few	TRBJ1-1	TGTGCCAGCAGCCTCCGCCCAAGCCCCACTGAAGCTTTCTTT	CASSLRPSPTEAFF
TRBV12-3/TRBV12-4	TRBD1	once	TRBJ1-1	TGTGCCAGCTGGTTCAGGGGGGGCAACACTGAAGCTTTCTTT	CASWFRGGNTEAFF
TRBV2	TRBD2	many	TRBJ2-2	TGTGCCAGCATTAGCGGGAGGGCCGAGAACACCGGGGAGCTGTTTTTT	CASISGRAENTGELFF
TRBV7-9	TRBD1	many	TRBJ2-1	TGTGCCAGCAGCTCCTACAGGGGGCGTAACTACAATGAGCAGTTCTTC	CASSSYRGRNYNEQFF
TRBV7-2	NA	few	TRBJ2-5	TGTGCCAGCAGCTTAGAAACGGTCCGAGAGACCCAGTACTTC	CASSLETVRETQYF
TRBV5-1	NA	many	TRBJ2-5	TGCGCCAGCAGCTACGATATGTACCAAGAGACCCAGTACTTC	CASSYDMYQETQYF
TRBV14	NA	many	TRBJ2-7	TGTGCCAGCAGCCAGGTTCTAGCCTACGAGCAGTACTTC	CASSQVLAYEQYF
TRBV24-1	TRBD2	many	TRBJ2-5	TGTGCCACCAGTGTTGGAGGACTAGCGGGAGGGTTTCGTGAGACCCAGTACTTC	CATSVGGLAGGFRETQYF
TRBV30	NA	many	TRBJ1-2	TGTGCCTGGGCTAGGCGGGAAGCTGGCTACACCTTC	CAWARREAGYTF
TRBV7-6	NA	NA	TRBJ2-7	TGTGCCAGCAGCCTCCAGGAGGGTCCCTACGAGCAGTACTTC	CASSLQEGPYEQYF
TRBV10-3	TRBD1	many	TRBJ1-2	TGTGCCATCAGTGAGTCAGGGACAGGAGAGGGCTACACCTTC	CAISESGTGEGYTF